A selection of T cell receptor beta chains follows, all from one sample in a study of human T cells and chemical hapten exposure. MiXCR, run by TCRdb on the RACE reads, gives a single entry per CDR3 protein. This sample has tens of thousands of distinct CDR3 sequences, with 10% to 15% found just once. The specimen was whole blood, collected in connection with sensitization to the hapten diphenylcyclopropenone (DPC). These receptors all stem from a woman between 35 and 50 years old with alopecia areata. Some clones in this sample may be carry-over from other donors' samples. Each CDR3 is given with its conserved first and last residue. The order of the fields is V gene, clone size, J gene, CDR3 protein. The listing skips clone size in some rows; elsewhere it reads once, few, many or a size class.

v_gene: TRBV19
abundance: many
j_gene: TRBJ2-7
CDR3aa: CASSRDSGAYEQYF

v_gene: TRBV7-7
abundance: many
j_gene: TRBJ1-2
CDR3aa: CASSKPDRNYGYTF

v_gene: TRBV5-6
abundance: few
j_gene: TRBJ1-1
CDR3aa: CASTTDQNTEAFF

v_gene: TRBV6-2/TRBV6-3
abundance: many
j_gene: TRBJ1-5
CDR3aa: CAAKQASNQPQHF

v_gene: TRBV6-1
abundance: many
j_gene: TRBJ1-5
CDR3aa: CASTLSGQFNQPQHF

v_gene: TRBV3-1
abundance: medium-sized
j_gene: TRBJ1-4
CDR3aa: CASSQDPGRDEKLFF

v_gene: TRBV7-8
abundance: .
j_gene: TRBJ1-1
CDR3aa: CASSLEKQAYTEAFF

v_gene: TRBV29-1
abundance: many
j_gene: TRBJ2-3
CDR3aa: CSVEGLAGSDTQYF

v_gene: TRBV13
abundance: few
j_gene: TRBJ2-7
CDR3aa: CASSLGRPTYEQYF

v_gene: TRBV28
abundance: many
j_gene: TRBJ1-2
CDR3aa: CATSIGRDYGYTF

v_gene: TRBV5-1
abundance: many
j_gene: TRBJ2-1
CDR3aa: CASSPGLAGFNEQFF

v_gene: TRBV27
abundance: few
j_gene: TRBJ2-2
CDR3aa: CASSQGQRTGELFF

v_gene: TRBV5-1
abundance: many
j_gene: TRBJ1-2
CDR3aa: CASSLQGDGYTF

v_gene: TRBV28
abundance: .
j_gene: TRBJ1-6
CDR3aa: CASSLTLEGLHF

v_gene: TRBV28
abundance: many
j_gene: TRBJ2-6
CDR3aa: CASSLQVSGANVLTF

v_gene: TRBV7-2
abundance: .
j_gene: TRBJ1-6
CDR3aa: CASSSWSYYNSPLHF

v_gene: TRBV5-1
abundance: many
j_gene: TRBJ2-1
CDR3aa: CASSLGTLAGPAHEQFF

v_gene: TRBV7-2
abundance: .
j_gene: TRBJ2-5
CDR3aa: CASSPGREGETQYF

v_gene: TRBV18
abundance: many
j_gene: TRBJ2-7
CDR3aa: CASSPASGGAGEQYF

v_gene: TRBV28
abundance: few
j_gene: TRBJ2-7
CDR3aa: CATDSNYEQYF

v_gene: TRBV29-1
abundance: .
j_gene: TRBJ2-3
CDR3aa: CSVPGREGADTQYF

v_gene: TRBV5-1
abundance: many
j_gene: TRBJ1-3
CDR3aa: CASSEGSGNTIYF

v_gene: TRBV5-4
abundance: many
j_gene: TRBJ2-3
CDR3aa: CASSLQGITDTQYF

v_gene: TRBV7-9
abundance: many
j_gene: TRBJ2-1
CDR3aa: CASSIQLAALTYEQFF

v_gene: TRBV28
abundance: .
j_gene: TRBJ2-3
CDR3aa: CASSPGVYTDTQYF

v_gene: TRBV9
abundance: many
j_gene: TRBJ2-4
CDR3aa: CASSVGSLAKNIQYF

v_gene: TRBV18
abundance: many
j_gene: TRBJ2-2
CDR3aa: CASSPPNRGQTGELFF

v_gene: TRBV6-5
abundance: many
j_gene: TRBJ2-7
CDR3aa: CASSLRTGTTYEQYF

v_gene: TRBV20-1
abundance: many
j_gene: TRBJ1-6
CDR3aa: CSARGTGNNSPLHF

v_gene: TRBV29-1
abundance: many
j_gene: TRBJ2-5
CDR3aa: CSALQLVKTQYF

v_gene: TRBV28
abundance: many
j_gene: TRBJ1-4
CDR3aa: CASSLGGREEKLFF

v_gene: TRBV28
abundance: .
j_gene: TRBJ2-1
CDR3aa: CATKAGTAYNEQFF

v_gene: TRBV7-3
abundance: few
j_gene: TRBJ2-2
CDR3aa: CASSFRAANTGELFF